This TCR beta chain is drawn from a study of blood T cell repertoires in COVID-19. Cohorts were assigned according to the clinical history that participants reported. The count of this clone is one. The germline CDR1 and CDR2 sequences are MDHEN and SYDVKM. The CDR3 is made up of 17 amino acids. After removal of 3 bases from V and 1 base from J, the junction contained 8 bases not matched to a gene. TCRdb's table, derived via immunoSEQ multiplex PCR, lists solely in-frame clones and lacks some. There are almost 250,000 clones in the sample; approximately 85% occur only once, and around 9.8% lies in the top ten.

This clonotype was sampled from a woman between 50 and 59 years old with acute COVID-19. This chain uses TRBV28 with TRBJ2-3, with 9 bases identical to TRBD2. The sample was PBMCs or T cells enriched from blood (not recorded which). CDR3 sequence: CASSFRGSGGGTDTQYF. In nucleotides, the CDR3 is TGTGCCAGCAGTTTTCGGGGTAGCGGGGGCGGCACAGATACGCAGTATTTT.